What follows is one T cell receptor beta chain and its context. The table came from immunoSEQ multiplex PCR; TCRdb's copy has only in-frame clones and leaves some out. The data show about 200,000 clones, with 85% to 95% seen just once and 3.6% held by the top ten. The data derive from a study of T cell responses to AZD1222 COVID-19 vaccine. This CDR3 has 17 residues. Per the germline V gene, CDR1 is MGHRA and CDR2 is YSYEKL. Trimming took 0 bases from V and 7 from J; bases not matched to a gene: 6. The chain combines TRBV4-1 with TRBJ2-1, with 13 positions matching TRBD2. The starting material was peripheral blood, obtained 28 days after the second dose of the MenACWY control vaccine. The receptor comes from an adult who received the MenACWY meningococcal vaccine as a control. The chain's CDR3 is CASSQDAGLAGINEQFF. The CDR3 coding sequence is TGCGCCAGCAGCCAAGACGCGGGACTAGCGGGAATAAATGAGCAGTTCTTC.